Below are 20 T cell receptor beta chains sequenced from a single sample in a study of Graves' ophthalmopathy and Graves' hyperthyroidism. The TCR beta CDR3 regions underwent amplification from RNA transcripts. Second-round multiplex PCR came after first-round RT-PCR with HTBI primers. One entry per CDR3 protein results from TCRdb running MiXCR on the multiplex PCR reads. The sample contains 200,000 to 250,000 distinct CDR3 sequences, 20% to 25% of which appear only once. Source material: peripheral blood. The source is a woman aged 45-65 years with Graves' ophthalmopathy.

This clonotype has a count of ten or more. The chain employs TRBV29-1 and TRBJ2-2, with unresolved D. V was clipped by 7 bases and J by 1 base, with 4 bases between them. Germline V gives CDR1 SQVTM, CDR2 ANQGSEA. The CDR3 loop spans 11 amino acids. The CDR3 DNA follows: TGCAGCGCCAAGAACACCGGGGAGCTGTTTTTT. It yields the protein CSAKNTGELFF.

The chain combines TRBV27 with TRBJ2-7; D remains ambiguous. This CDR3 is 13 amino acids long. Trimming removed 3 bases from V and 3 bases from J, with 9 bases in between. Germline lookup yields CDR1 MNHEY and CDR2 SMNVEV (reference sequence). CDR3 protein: CASSFGPNYEQYF. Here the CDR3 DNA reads TGTGCCAGCAGTTTTGGCCCCAACTACGAGCAGTACTTC.

The CDR3 DNA reads TGTGCCAGCAGTAGGGCTAGCGGGAGAATAGGGGAGCAGTACTTC. This translates into CASSRASGRIGEQYF. The chain couples TRBV6-1 to TRBJ2-7; 10 bases match TRBD2. After removal of 5 bases from V and 7 bases from J, the junction contained 11 bases not matched to a gene. The CDR3 is 15 amino acids. Per germline, CDR1 MNHNS and CDR2 SASEGT.

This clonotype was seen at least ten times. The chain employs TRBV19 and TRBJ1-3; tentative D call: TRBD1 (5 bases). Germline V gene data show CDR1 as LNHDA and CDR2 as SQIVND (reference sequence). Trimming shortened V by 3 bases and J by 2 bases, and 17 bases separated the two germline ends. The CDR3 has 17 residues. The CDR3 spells CASSMGRNRSPGNTIYF. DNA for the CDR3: TGTGCCAGTAGTATGGGGAGAAACAGGTCTCCTGGAAACACCATATATTTT. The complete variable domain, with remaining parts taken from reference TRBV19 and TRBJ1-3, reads DGGITQSPKYLFRKEGQNVTLSCEQNLNHDAMYWYRQDPGQGLRLIYYSQIVNDFQKGDIAEGYSVSREKKESFPLTVTSAQKNPTAFYLCASSMGRNRSPGNTIYFGEGSWLTVV.

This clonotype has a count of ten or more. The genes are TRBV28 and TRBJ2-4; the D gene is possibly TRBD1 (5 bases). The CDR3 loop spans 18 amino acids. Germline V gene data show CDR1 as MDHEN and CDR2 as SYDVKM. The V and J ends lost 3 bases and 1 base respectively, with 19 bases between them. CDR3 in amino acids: CASSFWWGLQAAKNIQYF. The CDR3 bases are TGTGCCAGCAGTTTTTGGTGGGGCCTCCAAGCGGCCAAAAACATTCAGTACTTC.

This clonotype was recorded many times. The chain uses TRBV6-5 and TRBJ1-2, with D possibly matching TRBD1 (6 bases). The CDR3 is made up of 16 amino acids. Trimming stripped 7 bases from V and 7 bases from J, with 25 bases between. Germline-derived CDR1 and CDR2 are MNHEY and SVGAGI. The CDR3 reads CASTSRLWGRTIGYTF. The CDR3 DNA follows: TGTGCCAGCACTTCACGGTTGTGGGGGCGCACTATTGGCTACACCTTC.

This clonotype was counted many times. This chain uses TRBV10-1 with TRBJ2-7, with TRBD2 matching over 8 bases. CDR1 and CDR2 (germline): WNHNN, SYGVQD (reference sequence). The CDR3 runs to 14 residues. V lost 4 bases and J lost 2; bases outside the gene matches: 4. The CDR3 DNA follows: TGCGCCAGCAGTGCGAGCGGGGGTCCCTACGAGCAGTACTTC. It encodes CASSASGGPYEQYF.

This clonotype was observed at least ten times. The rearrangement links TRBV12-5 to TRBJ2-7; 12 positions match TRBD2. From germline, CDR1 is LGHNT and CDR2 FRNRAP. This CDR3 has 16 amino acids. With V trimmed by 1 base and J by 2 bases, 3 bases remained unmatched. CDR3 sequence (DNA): TGTGCTAGTGGTTTGGGGACTAGCGGGAAAACCTACGAGCAGTACTTC. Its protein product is CASGLGTSGKTYEQYF.

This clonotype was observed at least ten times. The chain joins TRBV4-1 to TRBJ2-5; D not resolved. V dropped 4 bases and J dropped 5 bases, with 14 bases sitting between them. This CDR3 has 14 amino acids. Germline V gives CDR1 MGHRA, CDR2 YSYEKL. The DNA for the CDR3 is TGCGCCAGCAGCCCACTTGGTCTTATGGAGACCCAGTACTTC. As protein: CASSPLGLMETQYF.

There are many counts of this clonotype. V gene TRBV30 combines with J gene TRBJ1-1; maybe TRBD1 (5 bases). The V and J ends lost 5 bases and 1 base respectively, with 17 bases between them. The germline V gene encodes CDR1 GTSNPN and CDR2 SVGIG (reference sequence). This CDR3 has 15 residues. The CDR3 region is CAWRGRGGKNTEAFF. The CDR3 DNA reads TGTGCCTGGCGGGGCCGGGGGGGTAAGAACACTGAAGCTTTCTTT.

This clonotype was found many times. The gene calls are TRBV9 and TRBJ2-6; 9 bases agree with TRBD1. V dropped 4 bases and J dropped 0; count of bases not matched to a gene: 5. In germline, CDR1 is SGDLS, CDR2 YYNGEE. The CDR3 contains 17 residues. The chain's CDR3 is CASSIGTGRSGANVLTF. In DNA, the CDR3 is TGTGCCAGCAGCATCGGGACAGGGCGCTCTGGGGCCAACGTCCTGACTTTC.

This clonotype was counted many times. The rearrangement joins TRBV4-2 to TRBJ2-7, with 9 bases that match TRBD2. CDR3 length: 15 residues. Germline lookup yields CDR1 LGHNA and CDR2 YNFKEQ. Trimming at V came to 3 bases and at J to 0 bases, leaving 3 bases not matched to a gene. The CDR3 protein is CASSHRTSDSYEQYF. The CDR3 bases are TGTGCCAGCAGCCACAGGACTAGCGACTCCTACGAGCAGTACTTC.

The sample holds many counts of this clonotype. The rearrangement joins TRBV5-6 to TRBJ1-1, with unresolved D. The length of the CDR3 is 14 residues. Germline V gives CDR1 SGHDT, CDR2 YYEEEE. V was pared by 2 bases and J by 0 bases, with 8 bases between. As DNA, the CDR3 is TGTGCCAGCAGCTTCGGTGTTCTGAACACTGAAGCTTTCTTT. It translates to CASSFGVLNTEAFF.

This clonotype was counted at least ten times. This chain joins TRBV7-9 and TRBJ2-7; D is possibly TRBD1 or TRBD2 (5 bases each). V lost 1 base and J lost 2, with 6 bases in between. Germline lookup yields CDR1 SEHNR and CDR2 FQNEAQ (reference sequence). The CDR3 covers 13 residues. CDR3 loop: CASSLGGTYEQYF. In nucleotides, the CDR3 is TGTGCCAGCAGCTTAGGGGGGACCTACGAGCAGTACTTC.

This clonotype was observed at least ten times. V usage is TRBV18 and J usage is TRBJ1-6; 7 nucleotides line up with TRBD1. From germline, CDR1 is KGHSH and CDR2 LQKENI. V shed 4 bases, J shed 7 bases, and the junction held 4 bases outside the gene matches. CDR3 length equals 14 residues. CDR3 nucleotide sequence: TGTGCCAGCTCACAGGACAGGTGGAATTCACCCCTCCACTTT. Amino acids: CASSQDRWNSPLHF.

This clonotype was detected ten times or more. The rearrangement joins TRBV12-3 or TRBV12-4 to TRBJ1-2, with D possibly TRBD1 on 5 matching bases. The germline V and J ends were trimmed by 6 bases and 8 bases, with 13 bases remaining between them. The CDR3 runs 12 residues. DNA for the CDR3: TGTGCCAGCAGCCCACTATGGGGCGGCTACACCTTC. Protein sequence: CASSPLWGGYTF.

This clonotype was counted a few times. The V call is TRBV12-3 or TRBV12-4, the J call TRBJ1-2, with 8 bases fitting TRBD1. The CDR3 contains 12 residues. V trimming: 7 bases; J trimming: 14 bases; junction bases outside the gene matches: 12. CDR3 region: CASTHAQGVKTF. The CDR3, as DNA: TGTGCCAGCACTCATGCACAGGGGGTAAAAACCTTC.

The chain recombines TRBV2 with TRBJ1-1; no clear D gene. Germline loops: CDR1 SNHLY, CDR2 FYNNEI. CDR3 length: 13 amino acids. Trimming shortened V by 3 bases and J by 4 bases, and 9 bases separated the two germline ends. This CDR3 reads CASSDQRGTEAFF. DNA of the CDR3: TGTGCCAGCAGTGATCAGCGGGGCACTGAAGCTTTCTTT.

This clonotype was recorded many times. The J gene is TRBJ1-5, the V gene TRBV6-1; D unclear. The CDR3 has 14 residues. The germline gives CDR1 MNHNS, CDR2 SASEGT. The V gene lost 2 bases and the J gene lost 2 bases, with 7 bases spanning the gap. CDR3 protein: CASSEFGGNQPQHF. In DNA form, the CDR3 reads TGTGCCAGCAGTGAATTTGGGGGCAATCAGCCCCAGCATTTT.

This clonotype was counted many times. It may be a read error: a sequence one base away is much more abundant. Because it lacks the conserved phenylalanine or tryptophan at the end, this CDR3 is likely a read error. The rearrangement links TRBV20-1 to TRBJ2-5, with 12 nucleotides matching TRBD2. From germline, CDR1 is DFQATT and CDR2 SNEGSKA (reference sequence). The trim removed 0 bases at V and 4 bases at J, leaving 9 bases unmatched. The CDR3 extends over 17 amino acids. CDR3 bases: TGCAGTGCTAGAGATCGTCTAGCGGGAGGGTGGGGAGAGACCCAGTACTCC. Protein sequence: CSARDRLAGGWGETQYS.